A selection of T cell receptor beta chains follows, all from one sample in a study of T cell repertoires in cytomegalovirus infection. TCRdb reanalysed the reads using MiXCR and keeps one entry per CDR3 protein. The table records hundreds of thousands of distinct CDR3 sequences, more than 30% of them present only once. These TCRs' antigens remain unknown. This specimen consisted of cultured PBMCs, obtained from culture after CMV antigen stimulation. These receptors were obtained from a human donor in good health (CMV status not recorded). Some clones in this sample may be carry-over from other donors' samples. The CDR3 runs from the conserved cysteine through the conserved F or W. Each record gives: CDR3 protein, CDR3 DNA, clone size, D gene, J gene, V gene. The D gene is left open where the match is weak. Expanded clones are given a class, and other clones once, few, many or no size at all.

CDR3: CASTEGYTYGYTF
DNA: TGTGCCAGCACGGAGGGCTATACCTATGGCTACACCTTC
size: few
D: .
J: TRBJ1-2
V: TRBV7-8

CDR3: CASRKVGGNTEAFF
DNA: TGTGCCAGCAGAAAGGTCGGGGGGAACACTGAAGCTTTCTTT
size: few
D: .
J: TRBJ1-1
V: TRBV7-9

CDR3: CATRNTEAFF
DNA: TGTGCCACCCGGAACACTGAAGCTTTCTTT
size: few
D: .
J: TRBJ1-1
V: TRBV12-3/TRBV12-4

CDR3: CASSYSESSHEQFF
DNA: TGTGCCAGCAGTTACTCGGAAAGCTCCCATGAGCAGTTCTTC
size: .
D: .
J: TRBJ2-1
V: TRBV6-5

CDR3: CASSLLGTGAQETQYF
DNA: TGTGCCAGCAGCTTACTTGGGACAGGGGCACAAGAGACCCAGTACTTC
size: many
D: TRBD1
J: TRBJ2-5
V: TRBV7-2

CDR3: CASSLGGGSAGELFF
DNA: TGTGCCAGCAGTTTGGGCGGGGGTAGCGCCGGGGAGCTGTTTTTT
size: .
D: TRBD2
J: TRBJ2-2
V: TRBV12-3/TRBV12-4

CDR3: CASSLTITWGETQYF
DNA: TGTGCCAGCAGCTTAACTATAACTTGGGGGGAGACCCAGTACTTC
size: many
D: .
J: TRBJ2-5
V: TRBV7-2

CDR3: CASSQEIWVLGKLFF
DNA: TGCGCCAGCAGCCAAGAAATATGGGTCCTAGGAAAACTGTTTTTT
size: .
D: .
J: TRBJ1-4
V: TRBV4-3

CDR3: CASSPRPWLAYNEQFF
DNA: TGTGCCAGCAGCCCTCGCCCCTGGTTGGCCTACAATGAGCAGTTCTTC
size: few
D: .
J: TRBJ2-1
V: TRBV7-9

CDR3: CASSISLYGYTF
DNA: TGTGCCAGCAGTATTAGTCTCTATGGCTACACCTTC
size: .
D: .
J: TRBJ1-2
V: TRBV12-3/TRBV12-4

CDR3: CSATPYSGRGNEQFF
DNA: TGCAGTGCTACCCCGTATAGCGGGAGGGGGAATGAGCAGTTCTTC
size: few
D: TRBD2
J: TRBJ2-1
V: TRBV20-1

CDR3: CTSSLYGGSNQPQHF
DNA: TGTACCAGCAGCTTGTATGGGGGAAGCAATCAGCCCCAGCATTTT
size: few
D: .
J: TRBJ1-5
V: TRBV5-4

CDR3: CASSLAGTNYQETQYF
DNA: TGTGCCAGCAGCTTAGCTGGGACAAACTACCAAGAGACCCAGTACTTC
size: many
D: .
J: TRBJ2-5
V: TRBV7-8

CDR3: CASSSNQQGDTQYF
DNA: TGTGCCAGCAGCTCTAACCAACAGGGGGATACGCAGTATTTT
size: many
D: TRBD1
J: TRBJ2-3
V: TRBV7-2

CDR3: CASRAIRGARTEAFF
DNA: TGTGCCAGCAGAGCCATTAGGGGGGCGCGCACTGAAGCTTTCTTT
size: .
D: .
J: TRBJ1-1
V: TRBV28

CDR3: CASIPGQGVSYGYTF
DNA: TGTGCCAGTATCCCCGGACAGGGTGTCTCATATGGCTACACCTTC
size: .
D: TRBD1
J: TRBJ1-2
V: TRBV19

CDR3: CASSLRDSVVTQYF
DNA: TGTGCCAGCAGCTTACGAGACTCCGTCGTGACCCAGTACTTC
size: .
D: .
J: TRBJ2-5
V: TRBV7-2

CDR3: CATSRDFRGRETQYF
DNA: TGTGCCACCAGCAGAGATTTCAGGGGGCGAGAGACCCAGTACTTC
size: .
D: TRBD1
J: TRBJ2-5
V: TRBV15

CDR3: CASSSPEGLRDTQYF
DNA: TGTGCCAGCAGTTCCCCCGAGGGTTTAAGAGATACGCAGTATTTT
size: .
D: .
J: TRBJ2-3
V: TRBV27

CDR3: CASRFRGRTDTQYF
DNA: TGTGCCAGCAGGTTTAGAGGGAGGACAGATACGCAGTATTTT
size: .
D: .
J: TRBJ2-3
V: TRBV7-8

CDR3: CASSLTGTSGRTGTGELFF
DNA: TGTGCCAGCAGCTTAACCGGTACTAGCGGGAGAACGGGGACCGGGGAGCTGTTTTTT
size: many
D: TRBD2
J: TRBJ2-2
V: TRBV7-3

CDR3: CASSYSIVGSGNTEAFF
DNA: TGTGCCAGCAGTTACTCGATCGTTGGTTCTGGGAACACTGAAGCTTTCTTT
size: .
D: .
J: TRBJ1-1
V: TRBV6-6

CDR3: CASSHGGPSTDTQYF
DNA: TGTGCCAGCAGCCACGGGGGCCCGAGCACAGATACGCAGTATTTT
size: many
D: .
J: TRBJ2-3
V: TRBV7-2

CDR3: CASSPPGTEGNIQYF
DNA: TGTGCCAGCAGTCCGCCCGGGACAGAGGGAAACATTCAGTACTTC
size: .
D: TRBD1
J: TRBJ2-4
V: TRBV28

CDR3: CATSDSGGGNQPQHF
DNA: TGTGCCACCAGTGACTCGGGGGGCGGAAATCAGCCCCAGCATTTT
size: .
D: .
J: TRBJ1-5
V: TRBV24-1

CDR3: CASGTTFGDTQYF
DNA: TGTGCCAGCGGGACAACATTTGGAGATACGCAGTATTTT
size: .
D: .
J: TRBJ2-3
V: TRBV12-3/TRBV12-4

CDR3: CASSLGTGVDGYTF
DNA: TGTGCCAGCAGCTTAGGGACAGGAGTAGATGGCTACACCTTC
size: .
D: TRBD1
J: TRBJ1-2
V: TRBV7-8

CDR3: CASGLMGYNEQFF
DNA: TGTGCTAGTGGTTTGATGGGGTACAATGAGCAGTTCTTC
size: .
D: .
J: TRBJ2-1
V: TRBV12-5

CDR3: CASTSRETQYF
DNA: TGTGCCAGCACCTCTAGAGAGACCCAGTACTTC
size: few
D: .
J: TRBJ2-5
V: TRBV28

CDR3: CASSFVGATEAFF
DNA: TGTGCCAGCAGCTTCGTGGGGGCCACTGAAGCTTTCTTT
size: .
D: .
J: TRBJ1-1
V: TRBV7-2